A selection of T cell receptor beta chains follows, all from one sample in a study of beta chain features in type 1 diabetes. TCRdb keeps only in-frame clones here, not all; method: immunoSEQ multiplex PCR. The sample includes roughly 500,000 clones, around 10% seen only once; the top ten take less than 0.06%. Material for sequencing was naive CD4+ T cells from blood. The origin of the receptors is a woman aged 18-30 years in good health. Each CDR3 is given with its conserved first and last residue. D genes are given only for firm matches. Clone size is stated in some rows and not others, as once, few, many or a class when expanded.

TRBV18	NA	few	TRBJ2-7	CASSPQDGSSYEQYF	TGTGCCAGCTCACCACAAGACGGAAGCTCCTACGAGCAGTACTTC
TRBV27	NA	NA	TRBJ2-7	CASSFKSSYEQYF	TGTGCCAGCAGTTTCAAGAGTTCCTACGAGCAGTACTTC
TRBV30	NA	NA	TRBJ1-5	CAWSTGGPQHF	TGTGCCTGGAGTACGGGAGGGCCCCAGCATTTT
TRBV2	NA	NA	TRBJ1-5	CASSAGRFDNQPQHF	TGTGCCAGCAGCGCGGGACGATTTGACAATCAGCCCCAGCATTTT
TRBV18	NA	NA	TRBJ1-1	CASSSLSGNTEAFF	TGTGCCAGCTCGTCATTGTCGGGTAACACTGAAGCTTTCTTT
TRBV9	NA	few	TRBJ2-3	CASSAQLSSTDTQYF	TGTGCCAGCAGCGCTCAACTATCTAGCACAGATACGCAGTATTTT
TRBV13	NA	NA	TRBJ2-3	CASSLTLVAVPDTQYF	TGTGCCAGCAGCCTCACGTTGGTAGCGGTCCCAGATACGCAGTATTTT
TRBV7-2	NA	NA	TRBJ2-1	CASSFTLGEQFF	TGTGCCAGCAGCTTTACCCTAGGGGAGCAGTTCTTC
TRBV30	NA	few	TRBJ2-7	CAWSQRSYEQYF	TGTGCCTGGAGTCAACGCTCCTACGAGCAGTACTTC
TRBV15	TRBD2	NA	TRBJ2-3	CATQAGVGRDTQYF	TGTGCCACACAAGCGGGAGTAGGGAGAGATACGCAGTATTTT
TRBV7-2	TRBD2	few	TRBJ2-3	CASSYTSGGYTDTQYF	TGTGCCAGCAGCTATACTAGCGGGGGTTACACAGATACGCAGTATTTT
TRBV9	NA	NA	TRBJ1-1	CASSVDTANTEAFF	TGTGCCAGCAGCGTAGATACAGCGAACACTGAAGCTTTCTTT
TRBV9	TRBD1	NA	TRBJ2-1	CASSVVGTGANNEQFF	TGTGCCAGCAGCGTAGTGGGGACAGGGGCCAACAATGAGCAGTTCTTC
TRBV5-1	TRBD2	few	TRBJ2-3	CASSYLAGSTDTQYF	TGCGCCAGCAGCTACTTAGCGGGATCCACAGATACGCAGTATTTT
TRBV28	NA	NA	TRBJ2-6	CASSQRQLSGANVLTF	TGTGCCAGCAGTCAAAGACAGCTCTCTGGGGCCAACGTCCTGACTTTC
TRBV7-9	NA	NA	TRBJ2-5	CASSLVGQETQYF	TGTGCCAGCAGCTTAGTGGGGCAAGAGACCCAGTACTTC
TRBV6-6	NA	few	TRBJ2-7	CASRPGDPYEQYF	TGTGCCAGCAGACCAGGAGACCCCTACGAGCAGTACTTC
TRBV7-3	NA	NA	TRBJ1-1	CASSPSSSSTEAFF	TGTGCCAGCAGCCCCTCTAGTTCGAGCACTGAAGCTTTCTTT
TRBV10-3	NA	NA	TRBJ1-2	CAISERQTYGYTF	TGTGCCATCAGTGAGCGCCAGACCTATGGCTACACCTTC
TRBV30	NA	few	TRBJ1-1	CAWSVHQGHTEAFF	TGTGCCTGGAGTGTACATCAGGGACACACTGAAGCTTTCTTT
TRBV7-2	TRBD1	NA	TRBJ2-3	CASSPEGAGHGPDTQYF	TGTGCCAGCAGCCCCGAGGGGGCCGGCCACGGGCCAGATACGCAGTATTTT
TRBV6-6	TRBD1	few	TRBJ2-7	CASRGTGVHEQYF	TGTGCCAGCAGGGGGACAGGGGTCCACGAGCAGTACTTC
TRBV7-9	NA	NA	TRBJ2-7	CASSLKDRSYEQYF	TGTGCCAGCAGCTTGAAGGACAGAAGTTACGAGCAGTACTTC
TRBV5-1	TRBD1	few	TRBJ1-1	CASSTGQPEAFF	TGCGCCAGCAGCACGGGACAGCCAGAAGCTTTCTTT
TRBV7-2	NA	NA	TRBJ2-5	CASSYSLGGGETQYF	TGTGCCAGCAGCTATTCCCTAGGGGGAGGGGAGACCCAGTACTTC
TRBV9	NA	NA	TRBJ2-5	CASSVGTRETQYF	TGTGCCAGCAGCGTAGGAACCCGGGAGACCCAGTACTTC
TRBV25-1	TRBD1	few	TRBJ2-4	CASSETRTGRVLDIQYF	TGTGCCAGCAGTGAAACGCGGACAGGCCGCGTTCTCGACATTCAGTACTTC
TRBV10-3	NA	few	TRBJ2-3	CAISEGQSAIDTQYF	TGTGCCATCAGTGAGGGACAGAGTGCTATCGATACGCAGTATTTT
TRBV7-8	NA	NA	TRBJ2-5	CAITQGWREETQYF	TGTGCCATAACACAGGGTTGGCGGGAAGAGACCCAGTACTTC
TRBV11-2	TRBD1	NA	TRBJ2-7	CASSFLWGQNEQYF	TGTGCCAGCAGCTTTTTATGGGGACAGAACGAGCAGTACTTC
TRBV6-6	NA	NA	TRBJ2-2	CASLRDPTGELFF	TGTGCCAGCTTAAGGGATCCCACCGGGGAGCTGTTTTTT
TRBV29-1	NA	few	TRBJ1-1	CSVVSLLQGEAFF	TGCAGCGTTGTTTCGCTCTTACAAGGGGAAGCTTTCTTT